The clone carrying this T cell receptor (beta chain) was recorded once. Its target is not known. Primers included in the PCR were 60 Vbeta and 13 Jbeta primers. Profiled with immunoSEQ multiplex PCR; TCRdb holds only in-frame clones, not every one. The profile shows about 140,000 clones, roughly three quarters of them singletons. This sample stems from a study of cytomegalovirus exposure and HLA in healthy donors. Looking at the study overall: A data release that came early held approximately 92 million unique TCRs from HLA-typed donors. Study-wide results and caveats: TCR beta V segments were, for the most part, productive about 87% or about 30% of the time in an earlier analysis.

The CDR3 has 15 residues. CDR1 is SGHTA, CDR2 FQGNSA, per germline. Between the trimmed V and J ends, which lost 0 bases and 0 bases, there was a span of 9 bases. The source of this sequence is a female donor in good health and CMV-seronegative. Specimen: PBMCs. The chain recombines TRBV7-2 with TRBJ2-7; possibly TRBD2 for D (6 bases). CDR3 in DNA: TGTGCCAGCAGCTTAGCGGGAGCGGGCTCCTACGAGCAGTACTTC. As protein: CASSLAGAGSYEQYF.